A single sample is the source of the 10 T cell receptor beta chains below, sequenced in a study of blood T cell repertoires in COVID-19 (dated by TCRdb to the early 2020s). The method was the immunoSEQ multiplex PCR assay. The source is immuneACCESS, and TCRdb retained only in-frame sequences with V and J called. Part of the clones is not carried over; for the studies checked, unresolved V genes explain less than half of this, and the remainder is unexplained. The sample contains around 72,000 clones, around four fifths of them found a single time. The ten biggest clones cover roughly 1.9% of the sample. What was sequenced was peripheral blood. These TCRs come from a woman aged 60-75 years with acute or convalescent COVID-19.

The rearrangement uses TRBV28 and TRBJ1-4, with 8 bases identical to TRBD1. V lost 3 bases, J lost 8 bases, and 8 bases stayed unmatched. Germline CDR1 and CDR2: MDHEN and SYDVKM. The CDR3 loop spans 15 amino acids. CDR3 sequence reads: CASSLAGGGGEKLFF. CDR3 in DNA: TGTGCCAGCAGTTTGGCAGGGGGCGGCGGGGAAAAACTGTTTTTT.

The chain couples TRBV5-4 to TRBJ2-7; TRBD2 might be the D (6 bases). Trimming left V 2 bases short and J 5 bases short, with 14 bases between. The CDR3 length is 14 residues. Per the germline V gene, CDR1 is SGHNT and CDR2 is YYREEE (reference sequence). The CDR3: CASSFSREYDEQYF. CDR3 nucleotides: TGTGCCAGCAGCTTCTCCCGGGAGTACGACGAGCAGTACTTC. Together with reference TRBV5-4 and TRBJ2-7, the CDR3 gives the full variable domain: ETGVTQSPTHLIKTRGQQVTLRCSSQSGHNTVSWYQQALGQGPQFIFQYYREEENGRGNFPPRFSGLQFPNYSSELNVNALELDDSALYLCASSFSREYDEQYFGPGTRLTVT.

The chain recombines TRBV4-2 with TRBJ1-1; D is undetermined. CDR3 size: 13 residues. Germline lookup yields CDR1 LGHNA and CDR2 YNFKEQ. Trimming cost V 2 bases and J 1 base, with 5 bases left between them. The CDR3 region is CASSQTENTEAFF. CDR3 nucleotide sequence: TGTGCCAGCAGCCAAACAGAGAACACTGAAGCTTTCTTT.

The chain uses TRBV4-1 and TRBJ2-7, with TRBD2 matching over 11 bases. The junction had 9 bases not matched to a gene; V was cut back by 4 bases and J by 4 bases. Germline V gives CDR1 MGHRA, CDR2 YSYEKL. CDR3 size: 16 residues. The DNA for the CDR3 is TGCGCCAGCAGCCCCCAGACTAGCGGGGCCACTTACGAGCAGTACTTC. It translates to CASSPQTSGATYEQYF.

Written as DNA, the CDR3 is TGCAGCGTGGGGACAGGGGTCGGAGAGACCCAGTACTTC. Its translation is CSVGTGVGETQYF. V is TRBV29-1 and J is TRBJ2-5; 10 bases agree with TRBD1. This CDR3 comprises 13 residues. Trimming at V came to 6 bases and at J to 4 bases, leaving 5 bases not matched to a gene. Germline CDR1 SQVTM, CDR2 ANQGSEA.

The chain recombines TRBV18 with TRBJ1-4; 10 bases align to TRBD1. The V and J ends lost 4 bases and 0 bases, in that order; junction bases with no gene match: 8. The germline V gene encodes CDR1 KGHSH and CDR2 LQKENI. CDR3 size: 18 residues. The chain's CDR3 is CASSLLPGQGSTNEKLFF. CDR3 DNA sequence: TGTGCCAGCTCACTATTGCCGGGACAGGGGTCAACTAATGAAAAACTGTTTTTT.

This chain connects TRBV19 to TRBJ1-6; 7 positions match TRBD1. The CDR3 totals 15 residues. Trimming cost V 7 bases and J 4 bases; bases outside gene matches: 7. The germline V gene encodes CDR1 LNHDA and CDR2 SQIVND (reference sequence). CDR3 residues: CASKPGQWYNSPLHF. The CDR3 nucleotides are TGTGCCAGTAAACCGGGACAGTGGTATAATTCACCCCTCCACTTT.

The J gene is TRBJ1-1, the V gene TRBV28, with D tentatively TRBD1 (5 bases). The length of the CDR3 is 15 residues. Trimming stripped 5 bases from V and 1 base from J, with 14 bases between. Germline V CDR1 and CDR2: MDHEN, SYDVKM. The CDR3 DNA follows: TGTGCCAGCAGTGGAAGCCTGGGGGGGAACACTGAAGCTTTCTTT. Translated, it gives CASSGSLGGNTEAFF.

The table lists this clone with a count of one. The gene calls are TRBV7-2 and TRBJ1-1, with D perhaps TRBD1 (6 bases). Trimming pared 5 bases from V and 7 bases from J, leaving 14 bases between. Germline V gene sequence: CDR1 SGHTA, CDR2 FQGNSA. CDR3 size: 13 residues. CDR3 amino acids: CASSPSTGYEAFF. The CDR3 DNA is TGTGCCAGCAGCCCCTCGACAGGCTATGAAGCTTTCTTT.

This clone was found once. This rearrangement joins TRBV10-1 to TRBJ2-3; 11 bases fit TRBD2. The CDR3 runs 17 residues. Trimming cost V 3 bases and J 4 bases; bases outside gene matches: 9. CDR1 WNHNN and CDR2 SYGVQD come from the germline V gene (reference sequence). CDR3 region: CASSDGASGGFADTQYF. The DNA for the CDR3 is TGCGCCAGCAGTGACGGGGCTAGCGGGGGGTTCGCAGATACGCAGTATTTT.